Listed here is a single TCR beta chain. Its target is unknown. V was shortened by 1 base and J by 9 bases, with 11 bases between the two germline ends. CDR3 length equals 13 residues. CDR1 is SGHKS and CDR2 is YYEKEE in the germline V gene (reference sequence). The source of the sample is a study of response to subunit inactivated influenza vaccine. Each CDR3 protein gets one entry after TCRdb re-called the RT-PCR reads with MiXCR. Altogether 650,000 to 800,000 distinct CDR3 sequences are present, under 20% being singletons, with the ten largest covering approximately 11%. Study observations and caveats: The authors suggested that few new T cells are recruited per seasonal influenza vaccination.

This chain connects TRBV5-5 to TRBJ2-1; D unclear. Sequenced material: PBMCs from blood, taken less than 6 days after vaccination. This clonotype originated in a man aged 45-65 years who received an inactivated influenza vaccine. CDR3 bases: TGTGCCAGCAGCTTGTATACAGAGTCTGAGCAGTTCTTC. Residues: CASSLYTESEQFF.